The 21 T cell receptor beta chains in this list originate from one sample, sequenced in a study of T cell responses to AZD1222 COVID-19 vaccine. The assay was immunoSEQ multiplex PCR, and TCRdb's table has in-frame clones only and misses some. The repertoire holds some 110,000 clones, with roughly 88% as singletons. The source was peripheral blood, collected 28 days after the second AZD1222 dose. All receptors derive from an adult who received the AZD1222 COVID-19 vaccine.

The chain has TRBV4-2 and TRBJ1-5; 8 bases map to TRBD1. The germline gives CDR1 LGHNA, CDR2 YNFKEQ. V shed 3 bases and J 1 base; nucleotides not matched to a gene: 11. The CDR3 runs 18 residues. The CDR3 DNA follows: TGTGCCAGCAGCCAGGACCTGACAGGGGATACGAGCAATCAGCCCCAGCATTTT. Protein: CASSQDLTGDTSNQPQHF.

The J gene is TRBJ2-7, the V gene TRBV18, with TRBD2 matching over 12 bases. The J segment lost 3 bases and the V segment lost 6 bases, leaving 3 bases of the junction unmatched. CDR3 length equals 14 residues. From germline, CDR1 is KGHSH and CDR2 LQKENI. In DNA, the CDR3 is TGTGCCAGCTCCAGACTAGCGGGGGACTACGAGCAGTACTTC. This gives the protein CASSRLAGDYEQYF.

This clone showed up just once. CDR3 sequence (DNA): TGTGCCAGTTCACAGGGGCCCTACGAGCAGTACTTC. Protein: CASSQGPYEQYF. The genes are TRBV25-1 and TRBJ2-7; 7 bases match TRBD1. The CDR3 totals 12 residues. Per germline, CDR1 MGHDK and CDR2 SYGVNS. Trimming took 9 bases from V and 2 from J; bases not matched to a gene: 4.

The genes are TRBV25-1 and TRBJ1-5; D remains unclear. Germline V gives CDR1 MGHDK, CDR2 SYGVNS. The CDR3 length is 14 residues. V was pared by 5 bases and J by 2 bases, with 10 bases between. This chain's CDR3 is CASSPEKGNQPQHF. The CDR3 region has the DNA TGTGCCAGCAGTCCTGAAAAGGGCAATCAGCCCCAGCATTTT.

The chain employs TRBV7-2 and TRBJ1-6; D unclear. V gave up 3 bases and J gave up 6 bases, with 12 bases separating them. The V gene's germline CDR1 is SGHTA and CDR2 FQGNSA. The CDR3 runs to 15 residues. For the CDR3, the DNA is TGTGCCAGCAGCTTTTGGGCAGCGGGTAATTCACCCCTCCACTTT. This sequence encodes CASSFWAAGNSPLHF. The complete variable domain, with remaining parts taken from reference TRBV7-2 and TRBJ1-6, reads GAGVSQSPSNKVTEKGKDVELRCDPISGHTALYWYRQSLGQGLEFLIYFQGNSAPDKSGLPSDRFSAERTGGSVSTLTIQRTQQEDSAVYLCASSFWAAGNSPLHFGNGTRLTVT.

This clone was detected only once. The rearrangement joins TRBV5-6 to TRBJ1-5; TRBD1 aligns across 11 bases. J was trimmed by 1 base and V by 3 bases; bases with no gene match: 3. This CDR3 has 16 amino acids. The germline gives CDR1 SGHDT, CDR2 YYEEEE. CDR3 protein: CASSWTGGESNQPQHF. Written as DNA, the CDR3 is TGTGCCAGCAGCTGGACAGGGGGCGAAAGCAATCAGCCCCAGCATTTT.

The V and J genes are TRBV11-1 and TRBJ1-1; D might be TRBD1 (6 bases). CDR3 length equals 14 residues. The ends were cut back, 8 bases at V and 5 bases at J, with 18 bases in the middle. Germline-derived CDR1 and CDR2 are SGHAT and FQDESV (reference sequence). The CDR3 reads CASEGQGRVTEAFF. As DNA, the CDR3 is TGTGCCAGCGAAGGGCAGGGGCGGGTTACTGAAGCTTTCTTT.

The chain is built from TRBV6-5 and TRBJ2-3, with 7 nucleotides matching TRBD1. The CDR3 extends over 16 amino acids. Germline V gene data show CDR1 as MNHEY and CDR2 as SVGAGI. Unmatched junction bases numbered 3, after V lost 0 bases and J lost 0 bases. CDR3 amino acids: CASSYSTGISTDTQYF. The CDR3 region has the DNA TGTGCCAGCAGTTACTCGACAGGGATTAGCACAGATACGCAGTATTTT.

The chain carries TRBV6-5 and TRBJ2-3; D remains ambiguous. Trimming took 1 base from V and 0 from J, leaving 8 bases between them. This CDR3 spans 15 amino acids. Germline CDR1 MNHEY, CDR2 SVGAGI. As DNA, the CDR3 is TGTGCCAGCAGTTACTGGGCAGCTAGCACAGATACGCAGTATTTT. Translation gives CASSYWAASTDTQYF.

The J gene is TRBJ1-5, the V gene TRBV6-5; D gene uncertain. The germline V gene has CDR1 MNHEY and CDR2 SVGAGI. V lost 2 bases to trimming and J lost 6 bases, with 8 bases between them. This CDR3 has 13 residues. The chain's CDR3 is CASSYALSQPQHF. CDR3 sequence (DNA): TGTGCCAGCAGTTACGCGCTCAGTCAGCCCCAGCATTTT.

The genes are TRBV12-3 or TRBV12-4 and TRBJ1-2, with TRBD1 matching 9 bases. The CDR3 runs to 12 residues. The ends lost 8 bases at V and 5 bases at J; junction bases unmatched: 3. CDR3 DNA sequence: TGTGCCAGCCGGGACAGGGTTTATGGCTACACCTTC. Amino acids: CASRDRVYGYTF.

This clone was seen just once. The V and J genes are TRBV5-5 and TRBJ1-6, with TRBD1 matching over 7 bases. V lost 2 bases and J lost 6; bases outside the gene matches: 2. Germline loops: CDR1 SGHKS, CDR2 YYEKEE (reference sequence). The CDR3 runs 14 residues. CDR3 in amino acids: CASSFWDSNSPLHF. The CDR3, as DNA: TGTGCCAGCAGCTTCTGGGACAGTAATTCACCCCTCCACTTT.

The rearrangement links TRBV7-3 to TRBJ2-3; 13 bases align to TRBD2. The CDR3 is made up of 17 amino acids. Losses at the gene ends were 5 bases for V and 5 bases for J; bases not matched to a gene: 10. The germline gives CDR1 SGHTA, CDR2 FQGTGA. CDR3 sequence: CASSPTSGGAGKDTQYF. CDR3 sequence (DNA): TGTGCCAGCAGCCCCACTAGCGGGGGGGCCGGTAAAGATACGCAGTATTTT.

The chain combines TRBV13 with TRBJ1-3; D may be TRBD1 (5 bases). V lost 5 bases, J lost 4 bases, and 18 bases lay in between. Looked up from germline, CDR1 is PRHDT and CDR2 is FYEKMQ (reference sequence). The CDR3 loop spans 16 amino acids. The CDR3 spells CASSPEGQGRGNTIYF. For the CDR3, the DNA is TGTGCCAGCAGCCCGGAGGGGCAGGGAAGAGGAAACACCATATATTTT.

The chain uses TRBV4-3 and TRBJ1-5; D uncertain. V was cut by 3 bases and J by 8 bases, with 14 bases left in between. CDR3 length: 14 residues. Germline V gives CDR1 LGHNA, CDR2 YSLEER. CDR3 protein: CASSQWSDGEPQHF. CDR3 nucleotides: TGCGCCAGCAGCCAGTGGTCAGATGGGGAGCCCCAGCATTTT.

The rearrangement uses TRBV18 and TRBJ1-2, with TRBD1 matching 9 bases. The CDR3 loop spans 15 amino acids. The trim removed 1 base at V and 4 bases at J, leaving 4 bases unmatched. CDR1 and CDR2 from the germline V gene are KGHSH and LQKENI. The CDR3 coding sequence is TGTGCCAGCTCACCACAGGACAGGGGACCCTATGGCTACACCTTC. This encodes CASSPQDRGPYGYTF.

The chain links TRBV7-9 to TRBJ2-2, with D perhaps TRBD1 (5 bases). Between the trimmed V and J ends, which lost 2 bases and 5 bases, there was a span of 18 bases. The length of the CDR3 is 17 residues. In germline, CDR1 is SEHNR, CDR2 FQNEAQ (reference sequence). The CDR3 here is CASSLRVWGEGTGELFF. CDR3 nucleotide sequence: TGTGCCAGCAGCTTACGGGTATGGGGCGAAGGAACCGGGGAGCTGTTTTTT.

This clone was detected a few times. V and J are TRBV4-1 and TRBJ1-2; no clear D. CDR3 length: 14 amino acids. Germline V gene lookup returns CDR1 MGHRA and CDR2 YSYEKL. The V end lost 3 bases, the J end lost 7 bases, and 15 bases lay between the germline ends. The CDR3 DNA is TGCGCCAGCAGCCACAGCCAAGATCTTCCTGGCTACACCTTC. It translates to CASSHSQDLPGYTF.

This clone came up once. The chain recombines TRBV9 with TRBJ2-3, with D unresolved. V was trimmed by 4 bases and J by 3 bases, leaving 9 bases between them. The CDR3 is 13 residues long. Germline V gene sequence: CDR1 SGDLS, CDR2 YYNGEE. CDR3 amino acids: CASSPRLTDTQYF. The CDR3 DNA reads as TGTGCCAGCAGCCCCCGGTTGACAGATACGCAGTATTTT.

This chain links TRBV4-3 with TRBJ2-7; no clear D. Looked up from germline, CDR1 is LGHNA and CDR2 is YSLEER. Deletions cut 0 bases from V and 2 bases from J, with 17 bases between. There are 17 residues in the CDR3. Here the CDR3 DNA reads TGCGCCAGCAGCCAAGAAATCGTCGGGCATTCCCCCTACGAGCAGTACTTC. It encodes CASSQEIVGHSPYEQYF.

This clone rates as medium-sized. The genes are TRBV7-9 and TRBJ2-3, with 9 bases identical to TRBD1. V was pared by 4 bases and J by 5 bases, with 10 bases of the junction left unmatched. CDR3 length: 16 amino acids. Germline values: CDR1 SEHNR, CDR2 FQNEAQ (reference sequence). This CDR3 reads CASSWDRAAEIDTQYF. CDR3 DNA: TGTGCCAGCAGCTGGGACAGGGCGGCCGAGATAGATACGCAGTATTTT.